These 7 T cell receptor beta chains originate from one sample sequenced in a study of OX40 agonist ivuxolimab in advanced cancers. Generated by immunoSEQ multiplex PCR, the TCRdb table keeps only in-frame clones and is missing some. Among some 74,000 clones listed, around 87% were seen once. Sequenced here: CD4+ or CD8+ T cells sorted from blood, sampled in a trial of the OX40 agonist ivuxolimab. These TCRs come from an adult with an advanced solid tumor such as melanoma, head and neck, liver or kidney cancer.

The V call is TRBV5-4, the J call TRBJ1-2; 10 bases align to TRBD1. This CDR3 comprises 15 residues. Germline trimming cut 5 bases from V and 4 bases from J; bases unmatched to any gene: 8. The germline V gene has CDR1 SGHNT and CDR2 YYREEE (reference sequence). For the CDR3, the DNA is TGTGCCAGCAGTTCCCGGGACAGGGGAACCTATGGCTACACCTTC. Translation gives CASSSRDRGTYGYTF.

The genes are TRBV18 and TRBJ2-3; 8 nucleotides line up with TRBD1. J lost 0 bases, V lost 3 bases, and 5 bases had no gene match. Germline CDR1 is KGHSH and CDR2 is LQKENI. There are 16 residues in the CDR3. This CDR3 is CASSPTRTGSTDTQYF. For the CDR3, the DNA is TGTGCCAGCTCACCGACTCGGACAGGGAGCACAGATACGCAGTATTTT. Full variable domain (missing parts from reference TRBV18 and TRBJ2-3): NAGVMQNPRHLVRRRGQEARLRCSPMKGHSHVYWYRQLPEEGLKFMVYLQKENIIDESGMPKERFSAEFPKEGPSILRIQQVVRGDSAAYFCASSPTRTGSTDTQYFGPGTRLTVL.

The J gene is TRBJ2-7, the V gene TRBV2, with D perhaps matching TRBD1 (6 bases). Germline V gene lookup returns CDR1 SNHLY and CDR2 FYNNEI. V lost 6 bases and J 3 bases, leaving 9 bases between the germline ends. The CDR3 covers 12 residues. The CDR3: CASRGADYEQYF. DNA of the CDR3: TGTGCCAGCAGGGGGGCGGACTACGAGCAGTACTTC. The full variable domain, its missing parts supplied by reference TRBV2 and TRBJ2-7, is EPEVTQTPSHQVTQMGQEVILRCVPISNHLYFYWYRQILGQKVEFLVSFYNNEISEKSEIFDDQFSVERPDGSNFTLKIRSTKLEDSAMYFCASRGADYEQYFGPGTRLTVT.

In its sample, this clone was seen a few times. CDR3 residues: CASSPRGGHTTYNEQFF. DNA of the CDR3: TGTGCCAGCAGCCCAAGAGGTGGCCACACCACCTACAATGAGCAGTTCTTC. V gene TRBV27 combines with J gene TRBJ2-1; D uncertain. CDR1 is MNHEY, CDR2 SMNVEV, per germline (reference sequence). The CDR3 is 17 amino acids. V lost 6 bases and J 2 bases, leaving 20 bases between the germline ends.

The chain is built from TRBV7-8 and TRBJ1-3, with a tentative D call TRBD1 (5 bases). The V and J ends lost 5 bases and 0 bases respectively, with 14 bases between them. The CDR3 spans 16 residues. CDR1 is SGHVS, CDR2 FQNEAQ, per germline. The CDR3 spells CASSHTRGSSGNTIYF. CDR3 DNA sequence: TGTGCCAGCAGCCACACGAGGGGCTCCTCTGGAAACACCATATATTTT.

J is TRBJ2-5 and V is TRBV18; D may match TRBD1 or TRBD2 (5 bases each). V lost 2 bases to trimming and J lost 2 bases, with 9 bases between them. This CDR3 comprises 14 residues. Germline CDR1 is KGHSH and CDR2 is LQKENI. The CDR3 protein is CASSPKWGQETQYF. The CDR3 region has the DNA TGTGCCAGCTCACCAAAGTGGGGGCAAGAGACCCAGTACTTC.

The CDR3 region has the DNA TGTGCCAGCAGCACAGGACTAGTCGGCACCGGGGAGCTGTTTTTT. Translated, it gives CASSTGLVGTGELFF. The chain couples TRBV7-9 to TRBJ2-2, with 7 positions matching TRBD2. The length of the CDR3 is 15 residues. In germline, CDR1 is SEHNR, CDR2 FQNEAQ (reference sequence). V gave up 5 bases and J gave up 4 bases; unmatched junction bases: 7.